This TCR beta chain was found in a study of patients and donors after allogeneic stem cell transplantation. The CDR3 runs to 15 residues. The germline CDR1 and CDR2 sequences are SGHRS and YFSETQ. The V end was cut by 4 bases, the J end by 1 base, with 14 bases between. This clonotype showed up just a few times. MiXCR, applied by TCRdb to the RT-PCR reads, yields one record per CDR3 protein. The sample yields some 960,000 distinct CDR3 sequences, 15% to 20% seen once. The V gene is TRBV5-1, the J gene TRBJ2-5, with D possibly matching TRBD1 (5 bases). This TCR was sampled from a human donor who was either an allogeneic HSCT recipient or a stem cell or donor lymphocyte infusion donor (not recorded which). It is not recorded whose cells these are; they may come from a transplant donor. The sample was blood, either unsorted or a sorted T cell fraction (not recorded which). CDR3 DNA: TGCGCCAGCAGCATTGGGGCCGAGATCCAAGAGACCCAGTACTTC. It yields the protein CASSIGAEIQETQYF. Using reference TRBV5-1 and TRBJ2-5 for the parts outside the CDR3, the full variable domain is KAGVTQTPRYLIKTRGQQVTLSCSPISGHRSVSWYQQTPGQGLQFLFEYFSETQRNKGNFPGRFSGRQFSNSRSEMNVSTLELGDSALYLCASSIGAEIQETQYFGPGTRLLVL.